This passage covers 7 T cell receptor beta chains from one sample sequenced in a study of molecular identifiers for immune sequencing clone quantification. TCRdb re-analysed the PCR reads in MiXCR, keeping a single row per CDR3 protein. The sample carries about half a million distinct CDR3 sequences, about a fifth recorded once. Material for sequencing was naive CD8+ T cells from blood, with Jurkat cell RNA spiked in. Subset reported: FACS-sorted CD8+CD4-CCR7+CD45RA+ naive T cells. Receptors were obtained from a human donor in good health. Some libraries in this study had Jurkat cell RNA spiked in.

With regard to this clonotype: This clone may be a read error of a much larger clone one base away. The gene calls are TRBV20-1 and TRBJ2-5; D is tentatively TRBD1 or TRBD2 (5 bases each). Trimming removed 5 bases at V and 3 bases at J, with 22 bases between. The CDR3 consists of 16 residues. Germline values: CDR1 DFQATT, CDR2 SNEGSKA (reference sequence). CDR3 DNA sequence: TGCAGTGCTGTGGAAGTGAGGGGCATGGGGAAAGAGACCCAGTACTTC. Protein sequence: CSAVEVRGMGKETQYF.

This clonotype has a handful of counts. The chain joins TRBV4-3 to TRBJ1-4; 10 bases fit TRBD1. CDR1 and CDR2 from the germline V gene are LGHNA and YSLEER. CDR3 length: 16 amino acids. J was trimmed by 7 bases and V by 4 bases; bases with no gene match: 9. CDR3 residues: CASSRDRGPFGEKLFF. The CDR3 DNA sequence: TGCGCCAGCAGCCGGGACAGGGGCCCGTTCGGTGAAAAACTGTTTTTT.

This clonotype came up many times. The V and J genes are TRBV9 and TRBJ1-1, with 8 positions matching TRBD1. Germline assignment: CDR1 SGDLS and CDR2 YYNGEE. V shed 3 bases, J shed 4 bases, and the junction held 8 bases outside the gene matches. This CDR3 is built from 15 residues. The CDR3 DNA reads TGTGCCAGCAGCGAAGGGACAGGTTTGGGCACTGAAGCTTTCTTT. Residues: CASSEGTGLGTEAFF.

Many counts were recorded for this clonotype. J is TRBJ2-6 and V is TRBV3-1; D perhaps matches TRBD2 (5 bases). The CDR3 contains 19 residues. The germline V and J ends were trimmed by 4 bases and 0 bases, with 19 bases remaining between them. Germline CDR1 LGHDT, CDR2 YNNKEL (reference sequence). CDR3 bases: TGTGCCAGCAGCCCCCTACGGGGTATGTCGGTCTCTGGGGCCAACGTCCTGACTTTC. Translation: CASSPLRGMSVSGANVLTF.

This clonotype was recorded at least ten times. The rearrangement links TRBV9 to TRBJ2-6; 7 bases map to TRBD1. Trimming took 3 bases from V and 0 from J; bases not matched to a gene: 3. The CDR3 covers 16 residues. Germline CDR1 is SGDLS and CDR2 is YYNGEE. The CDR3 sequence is CASSGQGPSGANVLTF. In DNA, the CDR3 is TGTGCCAGCAGCGGACAGGGACCCTCTGGGGCCAACGTCCTGACTTTC.

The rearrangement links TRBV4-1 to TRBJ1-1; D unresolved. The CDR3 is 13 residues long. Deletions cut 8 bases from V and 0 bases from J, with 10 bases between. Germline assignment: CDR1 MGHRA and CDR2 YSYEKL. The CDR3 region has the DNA TGCGCCAGCGGTCGTTCACTGAACACTGAAGCTTTCTTT. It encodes CASGRSLNTEAFF.

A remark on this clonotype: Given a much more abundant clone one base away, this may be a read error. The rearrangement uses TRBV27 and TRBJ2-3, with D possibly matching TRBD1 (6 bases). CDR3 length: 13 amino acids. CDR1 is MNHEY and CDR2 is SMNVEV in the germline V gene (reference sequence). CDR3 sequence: CASSYRVTDTRYF. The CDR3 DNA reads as TGTGCCAGCAGTTACAGGGTCACAGATACGCGGTATTTT.